Sequencing of this T cell receptor beta chain was carried out in a study of identifying expanded T cells in peripheral blood. V was pared by 0 bases and J by 0 bases, with 13 bases between. This CDR3 contains 17 residues. Germline lookup yields CDR1 SGHRS and CDR2 YFSETQ. Here immunoSEQ multiplex PCR was the method, and the copy in TCRdb shows in-frame clones only, minus some. The repertoire holds around 85,000 clones, with 88% as singletons. Collection occurred without any documented infections or immune events in donors. The TCR sequence derives from a person aged 18-70 years in good health. Sequences were obtained from blood. J is TRBJ2-1 and V is TRBV5-1; D is uncertain. CDR3 residues: CASSLVYAHSSYNEQFF. CDR3 sequence (DNA): TGCGCCAGCAGCTTGGTTTACGCTCATAGCTCCTACAATGAGCAGTTCTTC.